Listed below are T cell receptor beta chains from one sample, sequenced in a study of cytomegalovirus exposure and HLA in healthy donors. Only in-frame clones appear in the TCRdb table, and some are missing; sequencing was by immunoSEQ multiplex PCR. Of about 120,000 clones in the sample, 55% to 65% were seen once. The source material was PBMCs. The receptors here all came from a man in his forties in good health and CMV-seropositive. The CDR3 runs from the conserved cysteine through the conserved F or W. A D gene is named only where the DNA matches it firmly. Where a row states a size, it is once, few, many or the class of an expanded clone; other rows omit it.

clone_size: -; d_call: TRBD1; j_call: TRBJ1-1; cdr3_length: 14; v_call: TRBV2; cdr3_nt: TGTGCCAGCAGTAAGGGACAGGGTAACACTGAAGCTTTCTTT; cdr3_aa: CASSKGQGNTEAFF
clone_size: few; d_call: -; j_call: TRBJ1-5; cdr3_length: 14; v_call: TRBV11-2; cdr3_nt: TGTGCCAGCAGCTTAGGGACAGCCAATCAGCCCCAGCATTTT; cdr3_aa: CASSLGTANQPQHF
clone_size: -; d_call: TRBD2; j_call: TRBJ2-1; cdr3_length: 13; v_call: TRBV19; cdr3_nt: TGTGCCAGCGGGACTAGCGGGAACAATGAGCAGTTCTTC; cdr3_aa: CASGTSGNNEQFF
clone_size: -; d_call: TRBD2; j_call: TRBJ2-5; cdr3_length: 16; v_call: TRBV5-1; cdr3_nt: TGCGCCAGCAGCTTGGCCCCGACTAGCGGGACCGAGACCCAGTACTTC; cdr3_aa: CASSLAPTSGTETQYF
clone_size: -; d_call: -; j_call: TRBJ2-1; cdr3_length: 15; v_call: TRBV4-3; cdr3_nt: TGCGCCAGCAGCCAAGATCCTACACCCGGGGATGAGCAGTTCTTC; cdr3_aa: CASSQDPTPGDEQFF
clone_size: -; d_call: -; j_call: TRBJ1-5; cdr3_length: 14; v_call: TRBV6-6; cdr3_nt: TGTGCCGCCAGGAGAGACAGTAAGAATCAGCCCCAGCATTTT; cdr3_aa: CAARRDSKNQPQHF
clone_size: once; d_call: -; j_call: TRBJ1-4; cdr3_length: 12; v_call: TRBV7-9; cdr3_nt: TGTGCCAGCAGGCAAATGGGTTCCCAGGTGTTTTTT; cdr3_aa: CASRQMGSQVFF
clone_size: -; d_call: TRBD1; j_call: TRBJ2-2; cdr3_length: 15; v_call: TRBV9; cdr3_nt: TGTGCCAGCAGCGGGACAGGGGCGGACACCGGGGAGCTGTTTTTT; cdr3_aa: CASSGTGADTGELFF
clone_size: -; d_call: TRBD1; j_call: TRBJ1-6; cdr3_length: 13; v_call: TRBV2; cdr3_nt: TGTGCCAGCAGGCAGACAGGGAGTTCACCCCTCCACTTT; cdr3_aa: CASRQTGSSPLHF
clone_size: -; d_call: TRBD2; j_call: TRBJ2-7; cdr3_length: 15; v_call: TRBV7-2; cdr3_nt: TGTGCCAGCAGCCAGCTAGCGGGACTTTCCTACGAGCAGTACTTC; cdr3_aa: CASSQLAGLSYEQYF
clone_size: -; d_call: -; j_call: TRBJ2-3; cdr3_length: 15; v_call: TRBV12-1; cdr3_nt: TGTGCCAGCAGTTCCCAACCCCAATTAGCAGATACGCAGTATTTT; cdr3_aa: CASSSQPQLADTQYF
clone_size: -; d_call: TRBD1; j_call: TRBJ1-1; cdr3_length: 16; v_call: TRBV2; cdr3_nt: TGTGCCAGCAGACAAGAACAGGGGGCAGGGGAGACTGAAGCTTTCTTT; cdr3_aa: CASRQEQGAGETEAFF
clone_size: once; d_call: TRBD1; j_call: TRBJ1-2; cdr3_length: 13; v_call: TRBV11-2; cdr3_nt: TGTGCCAGCAGAACCACAGGGGGCCATGGCTACACCTTC; cdr3_aa: CASRTTGGHGYTF
clone_size: -; d_call: -; j_call: TRBJ2-7; cdr3_length: 14; v_call: TRBV10-3; cdr3_nt: TGTGCCATCAGTGAAGGGCTAGCCACCTACGAGCAGTACTTC; cdr3_aa: CAISEGLATYEQYF
clone_size: few; d_call: TRBD1; j_call: TRBJ1-1; cdr3_length: 14; v_call: TRBV5-1; cdr3_nt: TGCGCCAGCAGCTTGGGACAGGGGGGCACTGAAGCTTTCTTT; cdr3_aa: CASSLGQGGTEAFF
clone_size: -; d_call: -; j_call: TRBJ1-3; cdr3_length: 17; v_call: TRBV7-6; cdr3_nt: TGTGCCAGCAGCCTTAACCCAATAAAGCTGGCTGGAAACACCATATATTTT; cdr3_aa: CASSLNPIKLAGNTIYF
clone_size: -; d_call: -; j_call: TRBJ1-5; cdr3_length: 14; v_call: TRBV5-6; cdr3_nt: TGTGCCAGCAGCTTGGCGCAGGGGAGTCAGCCCCAGCATTTT; cdr3_aa: CASSLAQGSQPQHF
clone_size: -; d_call: -; j_call: TRBJ2-2; cdr3_length: 16; v_call: TRBV5-8; cdr3_nt: TGTGCCAGCAGCCCGGACAAACTTACCGTGGGCGGGGAGCTGTTTTTT; cdr3_aa: CASSPDKLTVGGELFF
clone_size: -; d_call: -; j_call: TRBJ2-7; cdr3_length: 15; v_call: TRBV5-1; cdr3_nt: TGCGCCAGCAGCCCTCAGGACTTTAGCTCCTACGAGCAGTACTTC; cdr3_aa: CASSPQDFSSYEQYF
clone_size: -; d_call: TRBD1; j_call: TRBJ1-1; cdr3_length: 15; v_call: TRBV18; cdr3_nt: TGTGCCAGCTCACCGTACAGGGGGCGAGGGACTGAAGCTTTCTTT; cdr3_aa: CASSPYRGRGTEAFF
clone_size: -; d_call: -; j_call: TRBJ1-5; cdr3_length: 16; v_call: TRBV7-6; cdr3_nt: TGTGCCAGCAGCCTCACACAGGGTTGGGGGGGGCAGCCCCAGCATTTT; cdr3_aa: CASSLTQGWGGQPQHF
clone_size: -; d_call: -; j_call: TRBJ1-4; cdr3_length: 16; v_call: TRBV7-2; cdr3_nt: TGTGCCAGCAGCTTATGGGGGGGCTCAACTAATGAAAAACTGTTTTTT; cdr3_aa: CASSLWGGSTNEKLFF
clone_size: -; d_call: TRBD1; j_call: TRBJ2-7; cdr3_length: 19; v_call: TRBV5-8; cdr3_nt: TGTGCCAGCAGCTTGGTCGCCGGGACAGGAGTACTCAACTCCTACGAGCAGTACTTC; cdr3_aa: CASSLVAGTGVLNSYEQYF
clone_size: -; d_call: -; j_call: TRBJ2-2; cdr3_length: 16; v_call: TRBV7-3; cdr3_nt: TGTGCCAGCAGCTTAACCCCGAGGGCGAACACCGGGGAGCTGTTTTTT; cdr3_aa: CASSLTPRANTGELFF
clone_size: -; d_call: -; j_call: TRBJ2-1; cdr3_length: 15; v_call: TRBV6-6; cdr3_nt: TGTGCCAGCAGTTACATCGGGAAGTTTAAGGATGAGCAGTTCTTC; cdr3_aa: CASSYIGKFKDEQFF
clone_size: -; d_call: -; j_call: TRBJ2-7; cdr3_length: 14; v_call: TRBV5-1; cdr3_nt: TGCGCCAGCAGCGTCGGACAGCCCTGGGACGAGCAGTACTTC; cdr3_aa: CASSVGQPWDEQYF
clone_size: -; d_call: -; j_call: TRBJ2-7; cdr3_length: 16; v_call: TRBV7-9; cdr3_nt: TGTGCCAGCAGCTTAGCGATGGACACCGACTCCTACGAGCAGTACTTC; cdr3_aa: CASSLAMDTDSYEQYF
clone_size: -; d_call: -; j_call: TRBJ2-5; cdr3_length: 13; v_call: TRBV25-1; cdr3_nt: TGTGCCAGCAGTCCGACAGGACAAGAGACCCAGTACTTC; cdr3_aa: CASSPTGQETQYF
clone_size: once; d_call: TRBD1; j_call: TRBJ1-5; cdr3_length: 16; v_call: TRBV27; cdr3_nt: TGTGCCAGCAGTCCGTCCCGGGACAGGGAAAATCAGCCCCAGCATTTT; cdr3_aa: CASSPSRDRENQPQHF
clone_size: few; d_call: -; j_call: TRBJ1-2; cdr3_length: 19; v_call: TRBV1; cdr3_nt: TGCACCAGCAGCCAAGATCAAGGCAGGGCACGACCAGCTAGGTATGGCTACACCTTC; cdr3_aa: CTSSQDQGRARPARYGYTF
clone_size: -; d_call: TRBD2; j_call: TRBJ2-7; cdr3_length: 16; v_call: TRBV4-1; cdr3_nt: TGCGCCAGCAGCCCTCTAGCGGGAGGGGGCTCCTACGAGCAGTACTTC; cdr3_aa: CASSPLAGGGSYEQYF
clone_size: few; d_call: TRBD1; j_call: TRBJ2-3; cdr3_length: 16; v_call: TRBV7-9; cdr3_nt: TGTGCCAGCAGGCCAAACAGACAGGGGCTAGCAGATACGCAGTATTTT; cdr3_aa: CASRPNRQGLADTQYF
clone_size: -; d_call: -; j_call: TRBJ1-1; cdr3_length: 15; v_call: TRBV7-3; cdr3_nt: TGTGCCAGCAGCTTAGGTCCAGGGGAGATCACTGAAGCTTTCTTT; cdr3_aa: CASSLGPGEITEAFF
clone_size: -; d_call: -; j_call: TRBJ2-2; cdr3_length: 17; v_call: TRBV4-1; cdr3_nt: TGCGCCAGCAGCCCAAGAGGGACGGGAGTCGACACCGGGGAGCTGTTTTTT; cdr3_aa: CASSPRGTGVDTGELFF
clone_size: -; d_call: TRBD1; j_call: TRBJ2-1; cdr3_length: 15; v_call: TRBV6-5; cdr3_nt: TGTGCCAGCAGTTCCGGACAGGGGGTTTTCGGCGAGCAGTTCTTC; cdr3_aa: CASSSGQGVFGEQFF
clone_size: -; d_call: -; j_call: TRBJ2-7; cdr3_length: 16; v_call: TRBV5-4; cdr3_nt: TGTGCCAGCAGCTTGGAAGCAGCGTTGAGCTCCTACGAGCAGTACTTC; cdr3_aa: CASSLEAALSSYEQYF
clone_size: -; d_call: -; j_call: TRBJ2-5; cdr3_length: 13; v_call: TRBV4-1; cdr3_nt: TGCGCCAGCAGCCTCCGGACAGAAGAGACCCAGTACTTC; cdr3_aa: CASSLRTEETQYF
clone_size: few; d_call: -; j_call: TRBJ1-5; cdr3_length: 14; v_call: TRBV7-8; cdr3_nt: TGTGCCAGCAGCTTACCGAACACAGATCAGCCCCAGCATTTT; cdr3_aa: CASSLPNTDQPQHF
clone_size: -; d_call: -; j_call: TRBJ2-7; cdr3_length: 13; v_call: TRBV19; cdr3_nt: TGTGCCAGTAGTTACGACTACTCCTACGAGCAGTACTTC; cdr3_aa: CASSYDYSYEQYF
clone_size: -; d_call: TRBD1; j_call: TRBJ2-1; cdr3_length: 16; v_call: TRBV6-5; cdr3_nt: TGTGCCAGCAGTTACGGTCCAGGACAGGGGGTCAATGAGCAGTTCTTC; cdr3_aa: CASSYGPGQGVNEQFF
clone_size: -; d_call: TRBD2; j_call: TRBJ2-7; cdr3_length: 15; v_call: TRBV9; cdr3_nt: TGTGCCAGCAGCGGGCGGGATAGCGGGAGGAACGAGCAGTACTTC; cdr3_aa: CASSGRDSGRNEQYF
clone_size: -; d_call: -; j_call: TRBJ2-7; cdr3_length: 17; v_call: TRBV10-2; cdr3_nt: TGCGCCAGCAGTGAGTTCGGAACACAGGGTGGGATGAACGAGCAGTACTTC; cdr3_aa: CASSEFGTQGGMNEQYF
clone_size: -; d_call: TRBD1; j_call: TRBJ1-1; cdr3_length: 14; v_call: TRBV6-5; cdr3_nt: TGTGCCAGCAGGGGCGGACAGGGTCACGGTGAAGCTTTCTTT; cdr3_aa: CASRGGQGHGEAFF
clone_size: once; d_call: -; j_call: TRBJ1-2; cdr3_length: 13; v_call: TRBV30; cdr3_nt: TGTGCCTGGAGTGAGGGCGGACTCTATGGCTACACCTTC; cdr3_aa: CAWSEGGLYGYTF
clone_size: -; d_call: -; j_call: TRBJ1-1; cdr3_length: 15; v_call: TRBV7-9; cdr3_nt: TGTGCCAGCAGCCAAAAACCCACTTTGAACACTGAAGCTTTCTTT; cdr3_aa: CASSQKPTLNTEAFF
clone_size: few; d_call: TRBD1; j_call: TRBJ1-2; cdr3_length: 13; v_call: TRBV14; cdr3_nt: TGTGCCAGCAGCCCTGGGACAGGCTATGGCTACACCTTC; cdr3_aa: CASSPGTGYGYTF
clone_size: -; d_call: TRBD2; j_call: TRBJ2-3; cdr3_length: 18; v_call: TRBV27; cdr3_nt: TGTGCCAGCAGGCCGACTAGCGGGAACCCCAGATACACAGATACGCAGTATTTT; cdr3_aa: CASRPTSGNPRYTDTQYF
clone_size: -; d_call: -; j_call: TRBJ1-6; cdr3_length: 15; v_call: TRBV10-3; cdr3_nt: TGTGCCATCAGACAACGTGGCTCCTATAATTCACCCCTCCACTTT; cdr3_aa: CAIRQRGSYNSPLHF
clone_size: -; d_call: TRBD1; j_call: TRBJ1-2; cdr3_length: 17; v_call: TRBV27; cdr3_nt: TGTGCCAGCAGTTTCGGACATATGGACAGGGGAAAGGGTGGCTACACCTTC; cdr3_aa: CASSFGHMDRGKGGYTF
clone_size: -; d_call: TRBD1; j_call: TRBJ1-1; cdr3_length: 15; v_call: TRBV2; cdr3_nt: TGTGCCAGCAGTGACTCCGGGACAGGGTTAACTGAAGCTTTCTTT; cdr3_aa: CASSDSGTGLTEAFF
clone_size: -; d_call: -; j_call: TRBJ1-2; cdr3_length: 14; v_call: TRBV7-9; cdr3_nt: TGTGCCCTCACTTGGGGTCGGGGAAACTATGGCTACACCTTC; cdr3_aa: CALTWGRGNYGYTF
clone_size: few; d_call: TRBD1; j_call: TRBJ1-5; cdr3_length: 13; v_call: TRBV6-5; cdr3_nt: TGTGCCAGCAGTTCGACAGGGAATCAGCCCCAGCATTTT; cdr3_aa: CASSSTGNQPQHF
clone_size: -; d_call: -; j_call: TRBJ1-2; cdr3_length: 12; v_call: TRBV28; cdr3_nt: TGTGCCGCGGCCCGGGGGGGCTATGGCTACACCTTC; cdr3_aa: CAAARGGYGYTF